This T cell receptor (beta chain) was identified in a study of OX40 agonist ivuxolimab in advanced cancers. On the study more broadly: Dosing consisted of intravenous ivuxolimab at 0.01 to 10 mg/kg every 2 weeks. Study-wide results and limits: Some of the nonresponding patients also showed low levels of normalized T-cell clonal expansion.

Looked up from germline, CDR1 is KGHSH and CDR2 is LQKENI. The CDR3 is made up of 16 amino acids. Unmatched junction bases numbered 9, after V lost 6 bases and J lost 3 bases. Sequencing used immunoSEQ multiplex PCR; TCRdb keeps in-frame clones, though not all of them. The sample yields tens of thousands of clones, around 90% seen once. Regarding this clone: Its antigen remains unidentified.

The rearrangement links TRBV18 to TRBJ1-3; 9 bases map to TRBD1. The sample was CD4+ or CD8+ T cells sorted from blood, taken in a trial of the OX40 agonist ivuxolimab. The clonotype originates from an adult with an advanced solid tumor such as melanoma, head and neck, liver or kidney cancer. CDR3 DNA: TGTGCCAGCTCGACTACAACAGGGGGCGGTGGAAACACCATATATTTT. Amino acid sequence: CASSTTTGGGGNTIYF. The variable domain in full, with the rest retrieved from reference TRBV18 and TRBJ1-3, is NAGVMQNPRHLVRRRGQEARLRCSPMKGHSHVYWYRQLPEEGLKFMVYLQKENIIDESGMPKERFSAEFPKEGPSILRIQQVVRGDSAAYFCASSTTTGGGGNTIYFGEGSWLTVV.